This passage covers 17 T cell receptor beta chains from one sample sequenced in a study of early T cells in non-severe SARS-CoV-2 infection. Each CDR3 protein is one row after TCRdb ran MiXCR on the 5' RACE reads. There are around 70,000 distinct CDR3 sequences in the sample; approximately 12% occur only once, and 3.5% to 4.5% lies in the top ten. The sample was whole blood. The origin of the receptors is an adult who was a healthcare worker with PCR-confirmed SARS-CoV-2 infection or an uninfected control (not recorded which).

This clonotype came up a few times. This rearrangement joins TRBV7-3 to TRBJ2-1, with D perhaps matching TRBD2 (6 bases). Germline CDR1 SGHTA, CDR2 FQGTGA. The CDR3 loop spans 15 amino acids. With 5 bases removed from V and 9 bases from J, the gap between germline ends came to 20 bases. CDR3 coding DNA: TGTGCCAGCAGCGTGCGGGGCGTAGGGAATAGTGAGCAGTTCTTC. The encoded protein is CASSVRGVGNSEQFF.

This clonotype was seen repeatedly, ten times or more. V gene TRBV5-1 combines with J gene TRBJ2-3; maybe TRBD2 (5 bases). The CDR3 runs 16 residues. The V gene's germline CDR1 is SGHRS and CDR2 YFSETQ. V lost 5 bases and J 1 base, leaving 17 bases between the germline ends. In DNA form, the CDR3 reads TGCGCCAGCAGTTTTCCGGGCGTCGGGGGCACAGATACGCAGTATTTT. Encoded protein: CASSFPGVGGTDTQYF.

Many counts were recorded for this clonotype. The rearrangement uses TRBV5-1 and TRBJ2-3; 11 nucleotides agree with TRBD2. The CDR3 totals 15 residues. V lost 4 bases and J lost 14; bases outside the gene matches: 15. Germline V CDR1 and CDR2: SGHRS, YFSETQ. CDR3 in DNA: TGCGCCAGCAGCCCCGGGGGGGGACTAGCGGCTCAGCGGTATTTT. Translating gives CASSPGGGLAAQRYF.

J is TRBJ1-1 and V is TRBV2; perhaps TRBD1 as D (6 bases). Trimming took off 6 bases at V and 1 base at J, with 12 bases between the two ends. The CDR3 totals 14 residues. The germline gives CDR1 SNHLY, CDR2 FYNNEI. The CDR3 loop reads CASRPGTSNTEAFF. CDR3 nucleotides: TGTGCCAGCAGGCCCGGGACATCGAACACTGAAGCTTTCTTT.

The sample holds many counts of this clonotype. The chain uses TRBV6-1 and TRBJ1-3, with D perhaps TRBD1 (6 bases). Germline lookup yields CDR1 MNHNS and CDR2 SASEGT. Trimming removed 4 bases at V and 0 bases at J, with 13 bases between. CDR3 length: 16 residues. CDR3 in DNA: TGTGCCAGCAGTGGACTACAGGGTATCTCTGGAAACACCATATATTTT. It translates to CASSGLQGISGNTIYF.

This clonotype was seen repeatedly, ten times or more. The rearrangement links TRBV18 to TRBJ2-2; D perhaps matches TRBD1 (6 bases). Trimming removed 2 bases from V and 0 bases from J, with 10 bases in between. In germline, CDR1 is KGHSH, CDR2 LQKENI. CDR3 length: 16 amino acids. For the CDR3, the DNA is TGTGCCAGCTCACCAAGAGGGGGTTCGAACACCGGGGAGCTGTTTTTT. Its translation is CASSPRGGSNTGELFF.

In its sample, this clonotype is large. J is TRBJ2-3 and V is TRBV9; D might be TRBD2 (6 bases). V was pared by 0 bases and J by 3 bases, with 14 bases between. The CDR3 loop spans 16 amino acids. The germline CDR1 and CDR2 sequences are SGDLS and YYNGEE. CDR3 nucleotides: TGTGCCAGCAGCGTAGCGGACGGAGGGCCGACAGATACGCAGTATTTT. Amino acid sequence: CASSVADGGPTDTQYF.

V usage is TRBV7-6 and J usage is TRBJ1-1, with D maybe TRBD1 (5 bases). Germline V gene sequence: CDR1 SGHVS, CDR2 FNYEAQ. With 1 base removed from V and 5 bases from J, the gap between germline ends came to 20 bases. This CDR3 region has 17 residues. The CDR3, as DNA: TGTGCCAGCAGCTTAGGGATGGATGCAGGGTTTGGGACTGAAGCTTTCTTT. Its protein is CASSLGMDAGFGTEAFF.

This clonotype has a handful of counts. The gene calls are TRBV7-3 and TRBJ2-7; 14 nucleotides match TRBD2. V shed 5 bases and J 6 bases; nucleotides not matched to a gene: 9. CDR1 is SGHTA and CDR2 is FQGTGA in the germline V gene. There are 16 residues in the CDR3. For the CDR3, the DNA is TGTGCCAGCAGCGATGGACTAGCGGGAGGTCGTCCCGAGCAGTACTTC. Its translation is CASSDGLAGGRPEQYF.

Note on this clonotype: At one of its ends the junction is not consistent with the germline gene, which may arise from a read error. The chain employs TRBV12-3 or TRBV12-4 and TRBJ2-1; 11 nucleotides line up with TRBD2. There are 14 residues in the CDR3. The chain's CDR3 is CASSLWEVAGGPDF. Here the CDR3 DNA reads TGTGCCAGCAGTTTATGGGAAGTAGCGGGAGGGCCAGACTTC.

This clonotype came up many times. The chain is built from TRBV9 and TRBJ2-2, with D possibly TRBD1 on 6 matching bases. CDR3 length: 15 amino acids. The germline V gene has CDR1 SGDLS and CDR2 YYNGEE. V gave up 0 bases and J gave up 3 bases, with 9 bases separating them. The CDR3 region is CASSVARGYTGELFF. The CDR3 nucleotides read TGTGCCAGCAGCGTAGCCAGGGGTTACACCGGGGAGCTGTTTTTT.

This rearrangement joins TRBV7-2 to TRBJ2-1, with TRBD2 matching 9 bases. Germline loops: CDR1 SGHTA, CDR2 FQGNSA. The length of the CDR3 is 14 residues. J gave up 14 bases and V 2 bases, and 10 bases lay outside the gene matches. The CDR3 DNA reads TGTGCCAGCAGCTTAAGAAATGGACTAGCGTCGGAGTTCTTC. Translated: CASSLRNGLASEFF.

This clonotype came up many times. The genes are TRBV5-1 and TRBJ2-7, with TRBD1 matching over 11 bases. Germline V CDR1 and CDR2: SGHRS, YFSETQ. The CDR3 sequence is 15 residues long. The V gene end was trimmed by 5 bases and the J gene end by 3 bases; junction bases not matched to a gene: 7. The CDR3 loop is CASSEGQGAHYEQYF. CDR3 coding DNA: TGCGCCAGCAGTGAAGGACAGGGGGCCCACTACGAGCAGTACTTC.

V and J are TRBV12-3 or TRBV12-4 and TRBJ2-2; D might be TRBD2 (5 bases). There are 13 residues in the CDR3. V lost 8 bases and J 3 bases, leaving 10 bases between the germline ends. The CDR3 is CASGNGDTGELFF. The CDR3 region has the DNA TGTGCCAGCGGGAACGGGGACACCGGGGAGCTGTTTTTT.

This chain links TRBV20-1 with TRBJ2-2; D is unclear. There are 13 residues in the CDR3. The germline gives CDR1 DFQATT, CDR2 SNEGSKA (reference sequence). With 2 bases removed from V and 7 bases from J, the gap between germline ends came to 11 bases. The CDR3 protein is CSARSGSSGELFF. CDR3 coding DNA: TGCAGTGCTAGATCTGGGTCCAGCGGGGAGCTGTTTTTT.

Many counts were recorded for this clonotype. V gene TRBV7-7 combines with J gene TRBJ2-5; D might be TRBD2 (5 bases). Germline V gene sequence: CDR1 SSHAT, CDR2 FNYEAQ (reference sequence). Trimming took 1 base from V and 4 from J, leaving 13 bases between them. CDR3 length equals 15 residues. CDR3 DNA: TGTGCCAGCAGCTTAGACTCCGGGGATGGAGAGACCCAGTACTTC. It yields the protein CASSLDSGDGETQYF.

This clonotype was detected only a few times. CDR3 amino acids: CASSQVGRRSYNEQFF. CDR3 bases: TGTGCCAGCAGCCAAGTGGGTCGCCGCTCCTACAATGAGCAGTTCTTC. This chain uses TRBV3-1 with TRBJ2-1; D remains ambiguous. Germline CDR1 reads LGHDT; CDR2 reads YNNKEL (reference sequence). The CDR3 contains 16 residues. V was cut by 1 base and J by 0 bases, with 10 bases left in between.